This T cell receptor beta chain was sequenced for a study of T cells in Graves' hyperthyroidism and ophthalmopathy. Regarding the study as a whole: Expanded thyroid clonotypes (above 0.001) were mostly also found in blood.

RNA transcripts provided the source from which TCR beta CDR3 regions were amplified. HTBI primers were the set used in a first-round RT-PCR of the TCR CDR3. TCRdb re-called the multiplex PCR reads with MiXCR, one entry per CDR3 protein. Altogether over 500,000 distinct CDR3 sequences are present, roughly 16% being singletons, with the ten largest covering 25% to 30%. This clonotype was detected a few times. Its matching antigen is unknown. Diagnosis rested on symptoms, serum thyroxine and TRAb, thyroid ultrasound, and orbital computed tomography. The CDR3 is made up of 17 amino acids. CDR1 SGHTS and CDR2 YDEGEE come from the germline V gene. V gave up 3 bases and J gave up 2 bases; unmatched junction bases: 9.

This receptor was obtained from a woman in her twenties or thirties with Graves' ophthalmopathy. The rearrangement joins TRBV5-8 to TRBJ1-5; TRBD1 matches 9 bases. Sequencing used blood. Here the CDR3 DNA reads TGTGCCAGCAGCTCTCCCGGACAGGGGTTAGGCAATCAGCCCCAGCATTTT. Encoded protein: CASSSPGQGLGNQPQHF.